The following is a T cell receptor beta chain sequence with its context. The study recruited people aged about 18 to 95 years across roughly 25 US areas. The study assigned cohorts using participant-reported clinical history. This sample was taken from a study of blood T cell repertoires in COVID-19. Study-wide context: Sources were T cells, B-cell-depleted T cells, or PBMCs; the material itself was cDNA or gDNA.

In the original processing: Quantification of nucleated cells was approximated via reference gene primer amplification. Produced via immunoSEQ multiplex PCR; TCRdb's table is partial and in-frame only. The D gene and trimming were derived from the DNA, and the V and J assignments and clone size from that table. This table holds 100,000 to 150,000 clones, 80% to 90% found once. The J segment lost 5 bases and the V segment lost 6 bases, leaving 4 bases of the junction unmatched. The germline V gene encodes CDR1 MDHEN and CDR2 SYDVKM. This CDR3 spans 14 amino acids. The chain links TRBV28 to TRBJ1-5; 10 nucleotides agree with TRBD1. Material: PBMCs or T cells enriched from blood (not recorded which). This sequence was found in a man in his forties with acute COVID-19. The CDR3 region has the DNA TGTGCCAGCAGGATAGGACAGGGGGATCAGCCCCAGCATTTT. Residues: CASRIGQGDQPQHF.